This T cell receptor beta chain was recovered during a study of breast tumors, draining lymph nodes, adjacent tissues. One entry per CDR3 protein results from TCRdb running MiXCR on the multiplex PCR reads. The sample consists of about 270,000 distinct CDR3 sequences, 30% to 35% of them appearing once. The J segment lost 10 bases and the V segment lost 2 bases, leaving 11 bases of the junction unmatched. Germline CDR1 MDHEN, CDR2 SYDVKM. The CDR3 has 16 residues. As for this clonotype: As yet, its antigen is unknown.

Whole-study results and caveats: Compared with basal-like, luminal-like tumors shared significantly more repertoire with nontumor tissue. Tumor TCR diversity was below lymph nodes but above nontumor tissue. That most tumor T cells come from lymph nodes remained unproven.

Samples came from axillary lymph nodes draining the breast cancer. The clonotype originates from a female donor with breast cancer. Some clones in this sample may be carry-over from other donors' samples. Sequenced sample: axillary lymph node tissue. The rearrangement joins TRBV28 to TRBJ1-6; 7 nucleotides align to TRBD1. CDR3 protein: CASSLAQTGIRSPLHF. CDR3 DNA sequence: TGTGCCAGCAGTTTAGCCCAGACAGGGATTAGGTCACCCCTCCACTTT. Full variable domain (remainder filled in from reference TRBV28 and TRBJ1-6): DVKVTQSSRYLVKRTGEKVFLECVQDMDHENMFWYRQDPGLGLRLIYFSYDVKMKEKGDIPEGYSVSREKKERFSLILESASTNQTSMYLCASSLAQTGIRSPLHFGNGTRLTVT.